This record concerns one T cell receptor beta chain sequence. This record comes from a study of OX40 agonist ivuxolimab in advanced cancers. The overall study: Dose-escalation cases comprised hepatocellular carcinoma, melanoma, renal cell or head and neck cancer. Partial responses occurred in Three dose-escalation patients, one with hepatocellular carcinoma and two with cutaneous melanoma.

The repertoire was sequenced with immunoSEQ multiplex PCR; TCRdb's copy has only in-frame clones and lacks some. The sample has about 38,000 clones, 80% to 85% seen once; the top ten hold about 20%. V trimming: 4 bases; J trimming: 3 bases; junction bases outside the gene matches: 8. CDR1 is MNHNS and CDR2 is SASEGT in the germline V gene. This CDR3 region has 15 residues. This clonotype was obtained from an adult with an advanced solid tumor such as melanoma, head and neck, liver or kidney cancer. The sequencing used CD4+ or CD8+ T cells sorted from blood, collected in a trial of the OX40 agonist ivuxolimab. The chain employs TRBV6-1 and TRBJ2-5; the match to TRBD1 covers 7 bases. The CDR3 spells CASSARQGMKETQYF. CDR3 sequence (DNA): TGTGCCAGCAGTGCCAGACAGGGTATGAAAGAGACCCAGTACTTC.